This TCR beta chain was sequenced during a study of cytomegalovirus exposure and HLA in healthy donors. The CDR3 extends over 14 amino acids. Trimming took off 11 bases at V and 4 bases at J, with 19 bases between the two ends. Germline values: CDR1 LNHNV, CDR2 YYDKDF (reference sequence). Primers for the PCR totalled 60 Vbeta and 13 Jbeta. Profiling relied on immunoSEQ multiplex PCR, and the TCRdb table lists in-frame clones only, not all of them. The sample carries 100,000 to 150,000 clones, roughly 88% recorded once. This clone was found a few times. Sequenced: PBMCs. This TCR was sampled from a man between 50 and 59 years old in good health and CMV-seronegative. The genes are TRBV15 and TRBJ2-3; TRBD2 might be the D (6 bases). As DNA, the CDR3 is TGTGCCGCAACCTCTCCGGGGGTCTCAGATACGCAGTATTTT. Amino acid sequence: CAATSPGVSDTQYF.